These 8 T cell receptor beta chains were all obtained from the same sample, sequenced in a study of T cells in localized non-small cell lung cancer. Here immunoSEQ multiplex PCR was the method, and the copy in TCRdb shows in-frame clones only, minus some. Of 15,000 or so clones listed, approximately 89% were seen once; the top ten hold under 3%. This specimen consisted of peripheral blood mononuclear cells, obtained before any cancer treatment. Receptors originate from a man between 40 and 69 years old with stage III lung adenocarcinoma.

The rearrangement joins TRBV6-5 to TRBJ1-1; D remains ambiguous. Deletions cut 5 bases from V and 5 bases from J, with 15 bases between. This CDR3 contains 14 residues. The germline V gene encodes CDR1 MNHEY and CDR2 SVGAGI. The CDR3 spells CASSARTPSTEAFF. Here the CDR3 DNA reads TGTGCCAGCAGTGCTAGGACTCCTTCGACTGAAGCTTTCTTT.

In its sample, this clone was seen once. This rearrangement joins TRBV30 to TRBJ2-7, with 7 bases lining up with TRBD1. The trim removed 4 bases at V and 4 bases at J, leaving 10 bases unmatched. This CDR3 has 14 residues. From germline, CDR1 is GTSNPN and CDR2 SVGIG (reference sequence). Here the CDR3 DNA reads TGTGCCTGGACGCCCGGGACAGCGAGGTACGAGCAGTACTTC. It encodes CAWTPGTARYEQYF.

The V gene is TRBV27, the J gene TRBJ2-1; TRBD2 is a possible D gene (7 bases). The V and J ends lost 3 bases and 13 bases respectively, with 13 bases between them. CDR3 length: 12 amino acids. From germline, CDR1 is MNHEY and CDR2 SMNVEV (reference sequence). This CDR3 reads CASSFWGGGQFF. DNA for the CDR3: TGTGCCAGCAGTTTTTGGGGAGGGGGACAGTTCTTC.

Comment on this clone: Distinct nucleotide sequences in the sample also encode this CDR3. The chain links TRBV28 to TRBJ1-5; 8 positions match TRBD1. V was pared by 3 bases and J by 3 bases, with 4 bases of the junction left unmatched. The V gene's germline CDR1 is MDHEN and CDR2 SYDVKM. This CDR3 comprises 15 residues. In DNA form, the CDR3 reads TGTGCCAGCAGTTTTCCGGACAGGGACAATCAGCCCCAGCATTTT. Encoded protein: CASSFPDRDNQPQHF.

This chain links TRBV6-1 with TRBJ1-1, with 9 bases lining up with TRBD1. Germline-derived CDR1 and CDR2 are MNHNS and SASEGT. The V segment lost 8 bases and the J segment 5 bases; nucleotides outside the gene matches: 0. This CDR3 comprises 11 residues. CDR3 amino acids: CASGQGTEAFF. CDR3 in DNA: TGTGCCAGCGGACAGGGGACTGAAGCTTTCTTT.

The CDR3 loop is CASSLSWGAQFF. In nucleotides, the CDR3 is TGTGCCAGCAGCTTATCATGGGGAGCGCAGTTCTTC. The chain recombines TRBV7-2 with TRBJ2-1; D possibly corresponds to TRBD2 (5 bases). The V end lost 2 bases, the J end lost 12 bases, and 11 bases lay between the germline ends. Germline V gene data show CDR1 as SGHTA and CDR2 as FQGNSA. CDR3 length: 12 residues.

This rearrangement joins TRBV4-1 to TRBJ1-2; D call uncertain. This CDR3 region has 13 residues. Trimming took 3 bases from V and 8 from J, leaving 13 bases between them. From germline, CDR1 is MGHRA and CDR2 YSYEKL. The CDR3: CASSHAGVRGYTF. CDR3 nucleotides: TGCGCCAGCAGCCACGCGGGAGTCCGCGGCTACACCTTC.

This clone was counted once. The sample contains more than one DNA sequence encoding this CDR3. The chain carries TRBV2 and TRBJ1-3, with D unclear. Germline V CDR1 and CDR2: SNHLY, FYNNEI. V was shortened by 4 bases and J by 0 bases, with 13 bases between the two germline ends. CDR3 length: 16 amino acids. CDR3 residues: CASSGGTLSSGNTIYF. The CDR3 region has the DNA TGTGCCAGCAGTGGCGGCACTTTAAGCTCTGGAAACACCATATATTTT.